The 30 T cell receptor beta chains presented below share a single source sample, sequenced in a study of blood T cell repertoires in COVID-19. Sequencing was performed with immunoSEQ multiplex PCR; in TCRdb, only in-frame clones are kept and a portion is missing. The sample holds about 270,000 clones, roughly 90% seen once. Sequenced material: peripheral blood. The receptors were sampled from a woman aged 25 to 45 with COVID-19, enrolled during active disease.

Only a few counts were recorded for this clone. The chain carries TRBV10-2 and TRBJ1-5; TRBD1 matches 10 bases. Germline lookup yields CDR1 WSHSY and CDR2 SAAADI. The ends lost 7 bases at V and 0 bases at J; junction bases unmatched: 12. The CDR3 covers 18 residues. The CDR3 coding sequence is TGCGCCAGCATCAACGAATGGACAGGGGGTAATAGCAATCAGCCCCAGCATTTT. This encodes CASINEWTGGNSNQPQHF.

V usage is TRBV10-3 and J usage is TRBJ2-7; possibly TRBD1 for D (5 bases). The germline V and J ends were trimmed by 7 bases and 2 bases, with 12 bases remaining between them. The V gene's germline CDR1 is ENHRY and CDR2 SYGVKD. CDR3 length equals 13 residues. The CDR3 reads CAITTDSAYEQYF. The CDR3, as DNA: TGTGCCATCACTACCGACAGCGCCTACGAGCAGTACTTC.

The J gene is TRBJ1-2, the V gene TRBV11-2; the D is unclear. Trimming took 5 bases from V and 2 from J, leaving 12 bases between them. Germline loops: CDR1 SGHAT, CDR2 FQNNGV. The CDR3 length is 14 residues. The CDR3 DNA follows: TGTGCCAGCAGCCCCCCAGGATGGAACTATGGCTACACCTTC. Translated, it gives CASSPPGWNYGYTF.

V usage is TRBV11-2 and J usage is TRBJ2-1; 7 bases agree with TRBD2. Germline V CDR1 and CDR2: SGHAT, FQNNGV. J lost 9 bases, V lost 8 bases, and 7 bases had no gene match. The CDR3 contains 12 residues. This chain's CDR3 is CASSWSGAEQFF. The CDR3 DNA is TGTGCCAGCTCTTGGAGCGGGGCTGAGCAGTTCTTC.

The rearrangement links TRBV6-5 to TRBJ2-2, with D maybe TRBD2 (7 bases). Trimming left V 7 bases short and J 1 base short, with 13 bases between. CDR1 is MNHEY and CDR2 is SVGAGI in the germline V gene. This CDR3 is built from 15 residues. This CDR3 is CASIRGGGNTGELFF. DNA for the CDR3: TGTGCCAGCATCAGGGGAGGGGGGAACACCGGGGAGCTGTTTTTT.

The chain carries TRBV4-1 and TRBJ2-3, with TRBD2 matching 7 bases. The V segment lost 0 bases and the J segment 8 bases; nucleotides outside the gene matches: 5. There are 14 residues in the CDR3. Looked up from germline, CDR1 is MGHRA and CDR2 is YSYEKL. Written as DNA, the CDR3 is TGCGCCAGCAGCCAAGATAGCGGCGGGGGTACGCAGTATTTT. It encodes CASSQDSGGGTQYF.

This clone was seen only once. The chain combines TRBV4-1 with TRBJ2-2, with D tentatively TRBD1 (5 bases). Trimming stripped 6 bases from V and 7 bases from J, with 9 bases between. The CDR3 contains 12 residues. The germline gives CDR1 MGHRA, CDR2 YSYEKL. DNA of the CDR3: TGCGCCAGCAGGACAGTCGGCGGGGAGCTGTTTTTT. Its translation is CASRTVGGELFF.

The chain uses TRBV27 and TRBJ1-6; D might be TRBD1 (6 bases). With 5 bases removed from V and 4 bases from J, the gap between germline ends came to 6 bases. The CDR3 has 13 amino acids. The germline V gene encodes CDR1 MNHEY and CDR2 SMNVEV (reference sequence). Here the CDR3 DNA reads TGTGCCAGCAGTGGACAGTATAATTCACCCCTCCACTTT. Its translation: CASSGQYNSPLHF.

The chain has TRBV27 and TRBJ2-5, with TRBD2 matching 10 bases. Germline V gives CDR1 MNHEY, CDR2 SMNVEV (reference sequence). J gave up 1 base and V 5 bases, and 13 bases lay outside the gene matches. The CDR3 is 18 amino acids. The CDR3 sequence is CASSRGTSAYITQETQYF. The CDR3 DNA is TGTGCCAGCAGTAGAGGGACTAGCGCGTATATAACCCAAGAGACCCAGTACTTC.

The gene calls are TRBV7-9 and TRBJ2-5; no clear D gene. Trimming took 6 bases from V and 4 from J, leaving 15 bases between them. CDR1 and CDR2 from the germline V gene are SEHNR and FQNEAQ (reference sequence). The length of the CDR3 is 14 residues. CDR3 DNA sequence: TGTGCCAGCAGATCCCTTCTGGCAGGAGAGACCCAGTACTTC. This sequence encodes CASRSLLAGETQYF.

The J gene is TRBJ2-3, the V gene TRBV6-5, with D possibly TRBD2 on 7 matching bases. Per the germline V gene, CDR1 is MNHEY and CDR2 is SVGAGI. The V gene lost 0 bases and the J gene lost 5 bases, with 15 bases spanning the gap. This CDR3 is 16 amino acids long. The CDR3 nucleotides read TGTGCCAGCAGTTACTCAGCCCAGGGAGGGGGAGATACGCAGTATTTT. It yields the protein CASSYSAQGGGDTQYF.

CDR3 DNA: TGTGCCAGTAGTATCCGGGACAGCCGTTCACCCCTCCACTTT. This gives the protein CASSIRDSRSPLHF. The chain is built from TRBV19 and TRBJ1-6; 7 bases map to TRBD1. The CDR3 extends over 14 amino acids. V lost 3 bases, J lost 9 bases, and 5 bases stayed unmatched. Germline V gene lookup returns CDR1 LNHDA and CDR2 SQIVND (reference sequence).

V and J are TRBV10-3 and TRBJ2-6; TRBD2 is a possible D gene (6 bases). The CDR3 length is 16 residues. The V end was cut by 5 bases, the J end by 3 bases, with 14 bases between. Germline CDR1 is ENHRY and CDR2 is SYGVKD. CDR3 nucleotide sequence: TGTGCCATCAGTTTAACTCGGCGGGGTGGGGCCAACGTCCTGACTTTC. Its translation is CAISLTRRGGANVLTF.

The chain has TRBV28 and TRBJ2-2; D unclear. The V gene lost 4 bases and the J gene lost 0 bases, with 12 bases spanning the gap. CDR1 is MDHEN and CDR2 is SYDVKM in the germline V gene. The CDR3 has 16 residues. The CDR3 DNA reads as TGTGCCAGCAGTTCCCCTGTATTAGCGAACACCGGGGAGCTGTTTTTT. Translating it yields CASSSPVLANTGELFF.

V and J are TRBV19 and TRBJ2-2; D not certain. The V and J ends lost 3 bases and 4 bases respectively, with 6 bases between them. The CDR3 covers 13 residues. Germline V gene sequence: CDR1 LNHDA, CDR2 SQIVND (reference sequence). The CDR3 sequence is CASSMWATGELFF. The CDR3 DNA reads TGTGCCAGTAGTATGTGGGCCACCGGGGAGCTGTTTTTT.

This clone turned up a few times. The CDR3 DNA sequence: TGTGCCAGTAGCTCCAGCGGCCATGAGCAGTTCTTC. Translated: CASSSSGHEQFF. This sequence joins TRBV19 and TRBJ2-1; D possibly corresponds to TRBD2 (5 bases). This CDR3 is built from 12 residues. Trimming removed 6 bases from V and 8 bases from J, with 11 bases in between. Germline assignment: CDR1 LNHDA and CDR2 SQIVND (reference sequence). Using reference TRBV19 and TRBJ2-1 for the parts outside the CDR3, the full variable domain is DGGITQSPKYLFRKEGQNVTLSCEQNLNHDAMYWYRQDPGQGLRLIYYSQIVNDFQKGDIAEGYSVSREKKESFPLTVTSAQKNPTAFYLCASSSSGHEQFFGPGTRLTVL.

This clone appeared a single time. The chain recombines TRBV7-9 with TRBJ2-5; TRBD1 matches at 11 bases. The CDR3 consists of 16 residues. V gave up 1 base and J gave up 5 bases; unmatched junction bases: 6. CDR1 and CDR2 from the germline V gene are SEHNR and FQNEAQ (reference sequence). The CDR3 is CASSLGDRGLRETQYF. The CDR3 region has the DNA TGTGCCAGCAGCTTAGGGGACAGGGGGTTGAGGGAGACCCAGTACTTC.

This clone has a handful of counts. This sequence joins TRBV19 and TRBJ1-3; no firm D call. Deletions cut 5 bases from V and 4 bases from J, with 9 bases between. The CDR3 is 13 amino acids. The germline gives CDR1 LNHDA, CDR2 SQIVND (reference sequence). DNA for the CDR3: TGTGCCAGTAGTCCGCAGCGCGGAAACACCATATATTTT. This gives the protein CASSPQRGNTIYF.

The genes are TRBV5-4 and TRBJ2-7, with a possible D match to TRBD2 (6 bases). Germline CDR1 and CDR2: SGHNT and YYREEE (reference sequence). The CDR3 is 15 residues long. V was pared by 5 bases and J by 5 bases, with 20 bases between. The CDR3 reads CASRTLIAEPHEQYF. CDR3 DNA sequence: TGTGCCAGCAGGACCCTTATAGCGGAGCCGCACGAGCAGTACTTC. The variable domain in full, with the rest retrieved from reference TRBV5-4 and TRBJ2-7, is ETGVTQSPTHLIKTRGQQVTLRCSSQSGHNTVSWYQQALGQGPQFIFQYYREEENGRGNFPPRFSGLQFPNYSSELNVNALELDDSALYLCASRTLIAEPHEQYFGPGTRLTVT.

The table lists this clone with a few counts. The CDR3 region is CASSLRDNSPLHF. The CDR3 DNA is TGTGCCAGCAGCTTACGAGATAATTCACCCCTCCACTTT. The V call is TRBV11-2, the J call TRBJ1-6, with unresolved D. The CDR3 is 13 amino acids. The germline V gene encodes CDR1 SGHAT and CDR2 FQNNGV. V dropped 2 bases and J dropped 5 bases, with 4 bases sitting between them.

The chain has TRBV7-7 and TRBJ2-2, with D uncertain. The ends were cut back, 3 bases at V and 4 bases at J, with 9 bases in the middle. Germline V gives CDR1 SSHAT, CDR2 FNYEAQ (reference sequence). This CDR3 spans 14 amino acids. DNA of the CDR3: TGTGCCAGCAGCTTCAGTAGACTCACCGGGGAGCTGTTTTTT. Translating gives CASSFSRLTGELFF.

As for this clone: The same CDR3 arises from other DNA sequences in this sample as well. The chain has TRBV10-2 and TRBJ2-7, with D possibly being TRBD2 (7 bases). Deletions cut 3 bases from V and 6 bases from J, with 9 bases between. Germline loops: CDR1 WSHSY, CDR2 SAAADI. This CDR3 has 12 amino acids. CDR3 region: CASSEGGVEQYF. The CDR3 coding sequence is TGCGCCAGCAGTGAAGGGGGGGTCGAGCAGTACTTC.

This chain uses TRBV27 with TRBJ2-6; TRBD1 agrees at 8 bases. Germline assignment: CDR1 MNHEY and CDR2 SMNVEV (reference sequence). The trim removed 8 bases at V and 0 bases at J, leaving 9 bases unmatched. The CDR3 has 17 residues. The CDR3 DNA is TGTGCCAGCCCAATAGGACAGGGATTCTCTGGGGCCAACGTCCTGACTTTC. Protein: CASPIGQGFSGANVLTF.

The genes are TRBV4-1 and TRBJ1-5; D is unclear. The ends were cut back, 0 bases at V and 2 bases at J, with 20 bases in the middle. The CDR3 spans 19 residues. CDR1 is MGHRA, CDR2 YSYEKL, per germline. CDR3 sequence reads: CASSQDALYWEWGNQPQHF. The CDR3 DNA follows: TGCGCCAGCAGCCAAGATGCCCTTTACTGGGAGTGGGGCAATCAGCCCCAGCATTTT.

In this sample, this clone turned up a few times. This rearrangement joins TRBV11-1 to TRBJ2-2; 8 bases are a match to TRBD1. CDR3 length: 14 residues. Germline V gives CDR1 SGHAT, CDR2 FQDESV (reference sequence). V shed 3 bases, J shed 6 bases, and the junction held 3 bases outside the gene matches. CDR3 coding DNA: TGTGCCAGCAGCTTCGGCAGGGGGCCCGGGGAGCTGTTTTTT. Translating gives CASSFGRGPGELFF.

This clone was recorded once. The chain uses TRBV6-5 and TRBJ1-2; D is unclear. V shed 6 bases and J shed 4 bases, with 12 bases lying between them. The germline V gene has CDR1 MNHEY and CDR2 SVGAGI. This CDR3 is built from 13 residues. CDR3 bases: TGTGCCAGCAGCCTCAGGTCCTTCTATGGCTACACCTTC. As protein: CASSLRSFYGYTF.

The rearrangement uses TRBV19 and TRBJ1-5, with TRBD1 matching 8 bases. The V and J ends lost 5 bases and 2 bases, in that order; junction bases with no gene match: 20. Germline CDR1 LNHDA, CDR2 SQIVND (reference sequence). The CDR3 totals 20 residues. CDR3 nucleotide sequence: TGTGCCAGTAGTCCAGAACTTGGACAGGGCCGGTGGCTGGGCAATCAGCCCCAGCATTTT. As protein: CASSPELGQGRWLGNQPQHF.

The chain couples TRBV2 to TRBJ2-7, with 11 bases fitting TRBD2. The CDR3 totals 14 residues. V gave up 5 bases and J gave up 5 bases; unmatched junction bases: 5. Germline V gene sequence: CDR1 SNHLY, CDR2 FYNNEI. The CDR3 DNA reads as TGTGCCAGCAGTCTGATGACTAGCGGGGACGAGCAGTACTTC. Translating it yields CASSLMTSGDEQYF.

The chain employs TRBV4-2 and TRBJ2-1, with TRBD1 identical over 9 bases. Germline CDR1 LGHNA, CDR2 YNFKEQ. The CDR3 length is 15 residues. V lost 1 base and J lost 4; bases outside the gene matches: 2. CDR3 residues: CASSQGTGEYNEQFF. The CDR3 nucleotides are TGTGCCAGCAGCCAAGGGACAGGGGAATACAATGAGCAGTTCTTC.

The chain uses TRBV28 and TRBJ1-5; TRBD1 is a possible D gene (5 bases). Trimming removed 5 bases from V and 8 bases from J, with 10 bases in between. The germline V gene encodes CDR1 MDHEN and CDR2 SYDVKM. CDR3 length: 12 amino acids. CDR3 residues: CASSPGHEPQHF. CDR3 in DNA: TGTGCCAGCAGTCCAGGGCATGAGCCCCAGCATTTT.